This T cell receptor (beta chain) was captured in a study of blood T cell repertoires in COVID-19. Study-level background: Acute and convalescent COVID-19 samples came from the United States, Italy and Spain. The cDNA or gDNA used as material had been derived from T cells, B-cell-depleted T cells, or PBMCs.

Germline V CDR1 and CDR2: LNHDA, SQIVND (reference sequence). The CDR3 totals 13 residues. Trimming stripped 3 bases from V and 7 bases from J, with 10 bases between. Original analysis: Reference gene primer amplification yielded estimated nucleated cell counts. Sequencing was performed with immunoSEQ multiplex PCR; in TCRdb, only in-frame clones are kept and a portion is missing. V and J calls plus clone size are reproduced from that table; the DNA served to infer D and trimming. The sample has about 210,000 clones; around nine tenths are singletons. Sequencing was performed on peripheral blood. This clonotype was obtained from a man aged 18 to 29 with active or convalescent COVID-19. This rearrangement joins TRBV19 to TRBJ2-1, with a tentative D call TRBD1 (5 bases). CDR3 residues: CASSIQGLNEQFF. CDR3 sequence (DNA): TGTGCCAGTAGTATTCAGGGATTGAATGAGCAGTTCTTC.